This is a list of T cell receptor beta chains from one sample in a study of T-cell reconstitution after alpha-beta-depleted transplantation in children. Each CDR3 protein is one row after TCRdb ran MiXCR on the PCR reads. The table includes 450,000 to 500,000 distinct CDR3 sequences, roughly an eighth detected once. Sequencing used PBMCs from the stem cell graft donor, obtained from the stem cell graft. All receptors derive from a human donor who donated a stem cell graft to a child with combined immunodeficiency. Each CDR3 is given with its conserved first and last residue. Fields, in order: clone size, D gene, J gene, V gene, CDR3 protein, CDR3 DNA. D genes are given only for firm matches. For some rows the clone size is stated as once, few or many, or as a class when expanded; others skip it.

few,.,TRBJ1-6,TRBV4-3,CASSQAGGYNSPLHF,TGCGCCAGCAGCCAAGCGGGTGGCTATAATTCACCCCTCCACTTT
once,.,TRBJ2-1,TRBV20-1,CSARIDNEQFF,TGCAGTGCACGGATAGACAATGAGCAGTTCTTC
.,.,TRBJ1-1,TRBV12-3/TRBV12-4,CASSFNAGGRLLNTEAFF,TGTGCCAGCAGTTTTAATGCGGGGGGCCGTTTGTTGAACACTGAAGCTTTCTTT
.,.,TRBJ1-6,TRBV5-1,CASSETVNSPLHF,TGCGCCAGCAGTGAGACGGTGAATTCACCCCTCCACTTT
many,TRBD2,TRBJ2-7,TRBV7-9,CASRPGTSGDKQYF,TGTGCCAGCAGACCAGGGACTAGCGGGGATAAGCAGTACTTC
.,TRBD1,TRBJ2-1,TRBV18,CASSQGQGVDEQFF,TGTGCCAGCTCACAGGGACAGGGGGTCGATGAGCAGTTCTTC
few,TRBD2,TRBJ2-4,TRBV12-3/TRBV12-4,CASSPGTSGRAGYIQYF,TGTGCCAGCAGTCCCGGGACTAGCGGGAGGGCCGGGTACATTCAGTACTTC
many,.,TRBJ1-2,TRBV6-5,CASSYLTRGHSSNYGYTF,TGTGCCAGCAGTTACTTAACCCGGGGACATTCGTCTAACTATGGCTACACCTTC
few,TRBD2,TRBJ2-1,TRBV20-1,CSAYLSGGSYNEQFF,TGCAGTGCTTATCTTAGCGGGGGGTCCTACAATGAGCAGTTCTTC
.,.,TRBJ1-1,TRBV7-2,CASSWIRTEAFF,TGTGCCAGCAGCTGGATACGTACTGAAGCTTTCTTT
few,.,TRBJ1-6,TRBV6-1,CASSPWTGNSYNSPLHF,TGTGCCAGCAGTCCCTGGACCGGGAACTCCTATAATTCACCCCTCCACTTT
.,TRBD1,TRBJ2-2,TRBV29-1,CSVEGTGSTGELFF,TGCAGCGTTGAGGGGACAGGGTCCACCGGGGAGCTGTTTTTT
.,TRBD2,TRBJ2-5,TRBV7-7,CASSFTAGGPGETQYF,TGTGCCAGCAGCTTCACAGCGGGAGGGCCTGGAGAGACCCAGTACTTC
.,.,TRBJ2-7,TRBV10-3,CAISEGGTYYEQYF,TGTGCCATCAGTGAAGGGGGGACCTACTACGAGCAGTACTTC
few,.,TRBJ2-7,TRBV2,CASRAVGVKYF,TGTGCCAGCAGGGCCGTGGGGGTGAAGTACTTC
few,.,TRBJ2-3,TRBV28,CASSFPAKDTQYF,TGTGCCAGCAGTTTCCCCGCTAAAGATACGCAGTATTTT
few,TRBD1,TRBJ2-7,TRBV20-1,CRIRDSSYEQYF,TGCAGGATCCGGGACAGCTCCTACGAGCAGTACTTC
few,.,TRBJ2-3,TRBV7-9,CASSLLGQTQYF,TGTGCCAGCAGCTTATTAGGACAGACGCAGTATTTT
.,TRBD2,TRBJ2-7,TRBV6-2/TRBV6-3,CASSRTSAHEQYF,TGTGCCAGCAGCCGCACTAGCGCCCACGAGCAGTACTTC
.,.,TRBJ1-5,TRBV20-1,CSARTGDEGNQPQHF,TGCAGTGCTAGGACGGGGGATGAGGGCAATCAGCCCCAGCATTTT
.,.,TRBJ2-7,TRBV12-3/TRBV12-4,CASSSTAGAYEQYF,TGTGCCAGCAGTTCGACAGCTGGGGCTTACGAGCAGTACTTC
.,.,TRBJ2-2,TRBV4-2,CASSQDRTDTGELFF,TGTGCCAGCAGCCAAGACCGGACAGACACCGGGGAGCTGTTTTTT
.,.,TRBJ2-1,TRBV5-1,CASSLVPDSSYNEQFF,TGCGCCAGCAGCTTGGTCCCGGATAGCTCCTACAATGAGCAGTTCTTC
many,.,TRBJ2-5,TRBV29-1,CSAGRIQETQYF,TGCAGCGCTGGACGGATCCAAGAGACCCAGTACTTC
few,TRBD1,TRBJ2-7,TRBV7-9,CASSSTRTGTFEQYF,TGTGCCAGCAGCTCCACCCGGACAGGGACCTTCGAGCAGTACTTC
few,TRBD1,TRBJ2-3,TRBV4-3,CASSQGYTRGMGDTQYF,TGCGCCAGCAGCCAAGGATACACCAGGGGGATGGGAGATACGCAGTATTTT
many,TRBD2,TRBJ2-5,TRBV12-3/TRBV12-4,CASSLGLAGVETQYF,TGTGCCAGCAGTCTGGGACTAGCGGGAGTGGAGACCCAGTACTTC
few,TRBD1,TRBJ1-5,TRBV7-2,CASSLRTGEAMPQHF,TGTGCCAGCAGCCTCCGGACAGGGGAGGCTATGCCCCAGCATTTT
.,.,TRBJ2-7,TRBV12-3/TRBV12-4,CASSRSRVDEQYF,TGTGCCAGCAGCCGTAGCAGGGTTGACGAGCAGTACTTC
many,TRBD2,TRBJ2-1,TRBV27,CASSPRRGINEQFF,TGTGCCAGCAGTCCCCGGCGGGGGATAAATGAGCAGTTCTTC
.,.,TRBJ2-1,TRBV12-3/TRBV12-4,CASRNRGLGKYNEQFF,TGTGCCAGCAGAAATCGGGGCTTGGGGAAGTACAATGAGCAGTTCTTC
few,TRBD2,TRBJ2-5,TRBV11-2,CASSLGREGAETQYF,TGTGCCAGCAGCTTAGGGCGGGAGGGGGCAGAGACCCAGTACTTC
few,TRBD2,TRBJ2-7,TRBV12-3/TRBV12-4,CASRDNSGGAYEQYF,TGTGCCAGCCGAGATAATAGCGGGGGGGCCTACGAGCAGTACTTC
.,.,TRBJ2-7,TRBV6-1,CASSESGNPYEQYF,TGTGCCAGCAGTGAATCCGGGAATCCCTACGAGCAGTACTTC
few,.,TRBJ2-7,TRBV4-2,CASSPSGTTYEQYF,TGTGCCAGCAGCCCTTCCGGGACAACCTACGAGCAGTACTTC
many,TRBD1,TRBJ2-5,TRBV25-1,CASSAGGETQYF,TGTGCCAGCAGTGCAGGGGGAGAGACCCAGTACTTC
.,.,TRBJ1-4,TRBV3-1,CASSQDAGHSEKLFF,TGTGCCAGCAGCCAAGATGCCGGACACAGTGAAAAACTGTTTTTT
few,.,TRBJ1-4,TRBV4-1,CASSQDLPGSWTGEKLFF,TGCGCCAGCAGCCAAGACCTTCCCGGGTCCTGGACCGGAGAAAAACTGTTTTTT
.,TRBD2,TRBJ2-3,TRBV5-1,CASTLRRTSGIDTQYF,TGCGCCAGCACCTTACGAAGGACTAGCGGGATCGATACGCAGTATTTT
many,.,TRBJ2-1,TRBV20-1,CSARDRPGAHNNEQFF,TGCAGTGCTAGAGATCGTCCGGGGGCTCATAACAATGAGCAGTTCTTC
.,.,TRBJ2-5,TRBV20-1,CSARDGGRGQETQYF,TGCAGTGCTAGAGATGGGGGGCGGGGACAAGAGACCCAGTACTTC
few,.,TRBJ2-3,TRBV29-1,CSVAGIATDTQYF,TGCAGCGTTGCAGGAATCGCCACAGATACGCAGTATTTT